A selection of T cell receptor beta chains follows, all from one sample in a study of cytomegalovirus exposure and HLA in healthy donors. Data came from immunoSEQ multiplex PCR; TCRdb stores just in-frame clones and leaves some out. Of 280,000 or so clones listed, around 89% are singletons. Sequences were obtained from PBMCs. The receptors come from a woman aged 18-29 years in good health and CMV-seronegative. Each CDR3 is given without its conserved first and last residue. Each record gives: J gene, V gene, clone size, CDR3 protein. Size values are once, few and many counts, or a class for expanded clones, and some rows have none.

j_gene: TRBJ1-1; v_gene: TRBV6-1; abundance: NA; CDR3aa: ASSRQRMNTEAF
j_gene: TRBJ2-1; v_gene: TRBV18; abundance: few; CDR3aa: ASSPRGTYNEQF
j_gene: TRBJ1-2; v_gene: TRBV23-1; abundance: NA; CDR3aa: ASSQIPWTGFYGYT
j_gene: TRBJ2-1; v_gene: TRBV10-1; abundance: NA; CDR3aa: ASSPTLAEASEQF
j_gene: TRBJ2-7; v_gene: TRBV21-1; abundance: NA; CDR3aa: ASSKVLKPYEQY
j_gene: TRBJ2-1; v_gene: TRBV6-5; abundance: once; CDR3aa: ASSTLAGGLHEQF
j_gene: TRBJ2-3; v_gene: TRBV4-1; abundance: once; CDR3aa: ASSQGTFSSTDTQY
j_gene: TRBJ1-1; v_gene: TRBV6-6; abundance: NA; CDR3aa: ASSYLRNTEAF
j_gene: TRBJ2-2; v_gene: TRBV27; abundance: NA; CDR3aa: ASSLRRNTGELF
j_gene: TRBJ2-3; v_gene: TRBV28; abundance: NA; CDR3aa: ASTSSGTLTDTQY
j_gene: TRBJ1-2; v_gene: TRBV5-4; abundance: NA; CDR3aa: ASSSGEGRYGYT
j_gene: TRBJ2-1; v_gene: TRBV9; abundance: NA; CDR3aa: ASSVGTDNEQF
j_gene: TRBJ2-5; v_gene: TRBV6-4; abundance: NA; CDR3aa: ASSSWTSGSFLETQY
j_gene: TRBJ2-5; v_gene: TRBV10-2; abundance: NA; CDR3aa: ATLPAGAARETQY
j_gene: TRBJ2-7; v_gene: TRBV5-4; abundance: NA; CDR3aa: ASTPAGGGEQY
j_gene: TRBJ1-1; v_gene: TRBV27; abundance: NA; CDR3aa: ASRDRGRDRAF
j_gene: TRBJ2-1; v_gene: TRBV4-1; abundance: NA; CDR3aa: ASSQDLRLAGYNEQF
j_gene: TRBJ2-7; v_gene: TRBV12-5; abundance: NA; CDR3aa: ASGLNSPTASYEQY
j_gene: TRBJ2-7; v_gene: TRBV7-2; abundance: once; CDR3aa: ASSLDGRGSYEQY
j_gene: TRBJ2-7; v_gene: TRBV13; abundance: NA; CDR3aa: ASSLEARLAAGSSYEQY
j_gene: TRBJ2-7; v_gene: TRBV2; abundance: few; CDR3aa: ASSVQGSSEQY
j_gene: TRBJ2-7; v_gene: TRBV13; abundance: NA; CDR3aa: ASGLADSSYEQY
j_gene: TRBJ1-1; v_gene: TRBV5-6; abundance: NA; CDR3aa: ASSLTELEAF
j_gene: TRBJ2-7; v_gene: TRBV6-1; abundance: NA; CDR3aa: ASSVFVRGATGAYEQY
j_gene: TRBJ1-3; v_gene: TRBV5-1; abundance: NA; CDR3aa: ASSPMTGSSSGNTIY
j_gene: TRBJ1-2; v_gene: TRBV5-1; abundance: once; CDR3aa: ASRTKDGVAYGYT
j_gene: TRBJ2-1; v_gene: TRBV5-4; abundance: NA; CDR3aa: ASSFRDSKF
j_gene: TRBJ1-5; v_gene: TRBV11-2; abundance: once; CDR3aa: ASSLDRGHQPQH
j_gene: TRBJ2-1; v_gene: TRBV15; abundance: NA; CDR3aa: ATSTSGTGAYNEQF
j_gene: TRBJ2-4; v_gene: TRBV9; abundance: NA; CDR3aa: ASSPSGTSGRAHTKNIQY
j_gene: TRBJ2-3; v_gene: TRBV28; abundance: NA; CDR3aa: ASTPLGLASSTDTQY
j_gene: TRBJ1-2; v_gene: TRBV6-5; abundance: NA; CDR3aa: ASSYRQGGGYT
j_gene: TRBJ1-2; v_gene: TRBV5-1; abundance: few; CDR3aa: ASSLATSYGYT
j_gene: TRBJ2-4; v_gene: TRBV10-3; abundance: NA; CDR3aa: AISEREEAKNIQY
j_gene: TRBJ1-1; v_gene: TRBV15; abundance: NA; CDR3aa: ATSRAGYGYTEAF
j_gene: TRBJ2-1; v_gene: TRBV6-6; abundance: NA; CDR3aa: ASSYSKQVGNEQF
j_gene: TRBJ1-2; v_gene: TRBV4-3; abundance: NA; CDR3aa: ASSQDRRTNYGYT
j_gene: TRBJ2-1; v_gene: TRBV10-3; abundance: NA; CDR3aa: AISDRTSRHHEQF
j_gene: TRBJ2-1; v_gene: TRBV19; abundance: NA; CDR3aa: ASSRQGANNEQF
j_gene: TRBJ2-7; v_gene: TRBV7-8; abundance: once; CDR3aa: ASSLDRTRFYEQY
j_gene: TRBJ1-1; v_gene: TRBV2; abundance: NA; CDR3aa: ASSVQGLGETEAF
j_gene: TRBJ1-1; v_gene: TRBV9; abundance: NA; CDR3aa: ASSVGHGTEAF
j_gene: TRBJ2-7; v_gene: TRBV30; abundance: NA; CDR3aa: AWSDREPYEQY